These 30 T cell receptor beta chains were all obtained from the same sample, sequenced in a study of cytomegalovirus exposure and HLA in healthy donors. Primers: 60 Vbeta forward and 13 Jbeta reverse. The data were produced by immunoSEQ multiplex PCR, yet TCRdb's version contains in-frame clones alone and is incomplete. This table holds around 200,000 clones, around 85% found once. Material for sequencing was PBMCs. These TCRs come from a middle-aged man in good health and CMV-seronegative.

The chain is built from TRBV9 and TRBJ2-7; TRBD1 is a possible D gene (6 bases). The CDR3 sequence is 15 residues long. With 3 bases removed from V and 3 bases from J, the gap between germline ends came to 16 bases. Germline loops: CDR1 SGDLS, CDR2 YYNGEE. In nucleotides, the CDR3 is TGTGCCAGCAGCGCCGCACCGGGACAAATCTACGAGCAGTACTTC. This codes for CASSAAPGQIYEQYF. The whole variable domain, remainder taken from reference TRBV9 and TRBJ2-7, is DSGVTQTPKHLITATGQRVTLRCSPRSGDLSVYWYQQSLDQGLQFLIQYYNGEERAKGNILERFSAQQFPDLHSELNLSSLELGDSALYFCASSAAPGQIYEQYFGPGTRLTVT.

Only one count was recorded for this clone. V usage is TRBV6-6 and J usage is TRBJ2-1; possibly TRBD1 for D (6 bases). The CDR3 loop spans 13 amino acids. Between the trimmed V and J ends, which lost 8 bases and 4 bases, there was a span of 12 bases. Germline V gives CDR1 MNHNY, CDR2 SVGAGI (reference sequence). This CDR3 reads CASCRTAYNEQFF. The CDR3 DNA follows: TGTGCCAGCTGTAGGACAGCATACAATGAGCAGTTCTTC.

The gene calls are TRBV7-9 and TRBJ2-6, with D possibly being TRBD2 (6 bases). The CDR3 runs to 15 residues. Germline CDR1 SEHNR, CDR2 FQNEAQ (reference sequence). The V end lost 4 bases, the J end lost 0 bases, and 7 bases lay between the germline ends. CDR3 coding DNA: TGTGCCAGCAGCTCCGGGAGCTCTGGGGCCAACGTCCTGACTTTC. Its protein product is CASSSGSSGANVLTF.

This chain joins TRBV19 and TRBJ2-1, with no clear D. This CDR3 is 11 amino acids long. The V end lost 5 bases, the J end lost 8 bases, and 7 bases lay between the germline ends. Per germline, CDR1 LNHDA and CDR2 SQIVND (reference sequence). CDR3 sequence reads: CASSLADEQFF. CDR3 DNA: TGTGCCAGTAGTCTGGCCGATGAGCAGTTCTTC.

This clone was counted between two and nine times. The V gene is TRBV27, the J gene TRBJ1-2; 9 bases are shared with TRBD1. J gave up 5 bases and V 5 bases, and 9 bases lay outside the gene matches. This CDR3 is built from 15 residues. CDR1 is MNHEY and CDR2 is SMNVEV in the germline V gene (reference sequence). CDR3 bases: TGTGCCAGCAGTATACTTGCGGGACAGGGTTATGGCTACACCTTC. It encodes CASSILAGQGYGYTF.

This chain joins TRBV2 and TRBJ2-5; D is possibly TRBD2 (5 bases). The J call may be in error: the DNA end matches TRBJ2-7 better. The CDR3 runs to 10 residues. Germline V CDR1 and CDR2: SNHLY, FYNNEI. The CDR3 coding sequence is TGTGCCAGCGGAGGCTACGAGCAGTACTTC. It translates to CASGGYEQYF.

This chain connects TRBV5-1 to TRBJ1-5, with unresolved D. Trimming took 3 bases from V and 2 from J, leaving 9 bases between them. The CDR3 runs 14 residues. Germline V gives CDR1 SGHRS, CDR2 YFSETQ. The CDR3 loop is CASSWMGGNQPQHF. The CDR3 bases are TGCGCCAGCAGCTGGATGGGCGGCAATCAGCCCCAGCATTTT.

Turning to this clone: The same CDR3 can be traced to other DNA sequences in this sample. CDR3 DNA sequence: TGTGCCAGCAGAGCCGGGACTAGCGGGAGCTGGCAGTACTTC. Protein: CASRAGTSGSWQYF. The chain combines TRBV2 with TRBJ2-7; TRBD2 aligns across 14 bases. The CDR3 covers 14 residues. The V and J ends lost 6 bases and 9 bases, in that order; junction bases with no gene match: 7. Germline V gene sequence: CDR1 SNHLY, CDR2 FYNNEI.

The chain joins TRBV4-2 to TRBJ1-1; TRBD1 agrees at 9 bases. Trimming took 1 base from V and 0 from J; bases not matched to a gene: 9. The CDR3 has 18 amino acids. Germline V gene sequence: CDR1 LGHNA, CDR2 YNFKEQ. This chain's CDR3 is CASSQGGTGSFMNTEAFF. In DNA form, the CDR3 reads TGTGCCAGCAGCCAAGGGGGGACAGGGTCTTTCATGAACACTGAAGCTTTCTTT.

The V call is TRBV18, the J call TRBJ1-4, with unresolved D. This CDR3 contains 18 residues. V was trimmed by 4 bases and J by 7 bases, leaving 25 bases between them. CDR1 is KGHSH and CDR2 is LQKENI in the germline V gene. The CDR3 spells CASSLIRVSKGGGEKLFF. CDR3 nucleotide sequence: TGTGCCAGCTCACTAATAAGGGTCTCGAAAGGAGGTGGTGAAAAACTGTTTTTT.

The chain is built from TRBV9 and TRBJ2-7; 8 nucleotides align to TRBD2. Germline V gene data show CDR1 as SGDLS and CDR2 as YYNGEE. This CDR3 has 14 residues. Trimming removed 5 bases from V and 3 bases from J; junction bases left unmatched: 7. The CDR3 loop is CASSPLAGDYEQYF. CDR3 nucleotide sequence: TGTGCCAGCAGTCCTCTAGCGGGTGACTACGAGCAGTACTTC.

The chain's CDR3 is CASSTGQGAKGAFF. Here the CDR3 DNA reads TGTGCCAGCAGCACCGGACAGGGGGCTAAGGGAGCTTTCTTT. The chain has TRBV7-9 and TRBJ1-1; 11 positions match TRBD1. The germline gives CDR1 SEHNR, CDR2 FQNEAQ (reference sequence). The CDR3 is made up of 14 amino acids. The J segment lost 10 bases and the V segment lost 5 bases, leaving 9 bases of the junction unmatched.

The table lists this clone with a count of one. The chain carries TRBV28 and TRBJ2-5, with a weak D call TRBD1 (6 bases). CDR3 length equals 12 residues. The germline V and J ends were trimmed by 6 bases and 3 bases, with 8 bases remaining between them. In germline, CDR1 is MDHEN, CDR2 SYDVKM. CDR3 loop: CASRGAKETQYF. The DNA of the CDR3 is TGTGCCAGCAGGGGGGCGAAAGAGACCCAGTACTTC.

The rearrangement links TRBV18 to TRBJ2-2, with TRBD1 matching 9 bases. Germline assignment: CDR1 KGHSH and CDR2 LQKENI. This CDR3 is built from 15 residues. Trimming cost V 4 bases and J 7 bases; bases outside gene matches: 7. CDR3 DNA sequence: TGTGCCAGCTCACTCGGGACAGGGAATTTCGGGGAGCTGTTTTTT. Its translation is CASSLGTGNFGELFF. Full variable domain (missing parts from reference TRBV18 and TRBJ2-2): NAGVMQNPRHLVRRRGQEARLRCSPMKGHSHVYWYRQLPEEGLKFMVYLQKENIIDESGMPKERFSAEFPKEGPSILRIQQVVRGDSAAYFCASSLGTGNFGELFFGEGSRLTVL.

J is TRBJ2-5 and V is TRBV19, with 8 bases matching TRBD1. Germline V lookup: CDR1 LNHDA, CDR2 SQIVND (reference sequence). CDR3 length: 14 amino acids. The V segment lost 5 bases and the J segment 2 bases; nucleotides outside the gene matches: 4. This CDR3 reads CASSGRTGQETQYF. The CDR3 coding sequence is TGTGCCAGTAGTGGAAGGACAGGGCAAGAGACCCAGTACTTC. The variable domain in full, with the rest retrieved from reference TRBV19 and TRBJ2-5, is DGGITQSPKYLFRKEGQNVTLSCEQNLNHDAMYWYRQDPGQGLRLIYYSQIVNDFQKGDIAEGYSVSREKKESFPLTVTSAQKNPTAFYLCASSGRTGQETQYFGPGTRLLVL.

CDR3 sequence (DNA): TGTGCCAGCAGTGACTCGGGACAGAAAAACACCGGGGAGCTGTTTTTT. Its protein is CASSDSGQKNTGELFF. The chain couples TRBV25-1 to TRBJ2-2; the match to TRBD1 covers 7 bases. This CDR3 region has 16 residues. Looked up from germline, CDR1 is MGHDK and CDR2 is SYGVNS. Trimming cost V 3 bases and J 2 bases; bases outside gene matches: 6.

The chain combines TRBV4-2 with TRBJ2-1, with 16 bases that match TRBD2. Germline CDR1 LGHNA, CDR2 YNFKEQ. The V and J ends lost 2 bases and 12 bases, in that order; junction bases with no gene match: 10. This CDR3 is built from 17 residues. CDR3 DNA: TGTGCCAGCAGCCAACCCCCCGCCGGGACTAGCGGGGGGGGGCAGTTCTTC. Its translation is CASSQPPAGTSGGGQFF.

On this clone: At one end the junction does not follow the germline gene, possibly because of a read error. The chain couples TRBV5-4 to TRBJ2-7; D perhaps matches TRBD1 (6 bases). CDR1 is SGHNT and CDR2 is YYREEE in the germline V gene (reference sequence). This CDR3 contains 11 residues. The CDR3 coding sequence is TGTGCCAGCAGCGACAGGAACGAGCAGTCCTTC. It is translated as CASSDRNEQSF.

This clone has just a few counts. CDR3 nucleotides: TGTGCCAGCAGTGACTCGAGTGGTTCCGGGGAGCTGTTTTTT. This gives the protein CASSDSSGSGELFF. V usage is TRBV6-4 and J usage is TRBJ2-2; D is unclear. The CDR3 loop spans 14 amino acids. Trimming removed 0 bases from V and 6 bases from J, with 8 bases in between. CDR1 MRHNA and CDR2 SNTAGT come from the germline V gene.

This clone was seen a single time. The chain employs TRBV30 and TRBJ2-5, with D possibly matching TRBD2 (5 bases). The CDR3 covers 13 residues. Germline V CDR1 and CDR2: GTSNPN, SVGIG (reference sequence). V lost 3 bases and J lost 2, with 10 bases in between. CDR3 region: CAWRGSGQETQYF. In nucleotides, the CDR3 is TGTGCCTGGAGGGGGAGCGGTCAAGAGACCCAGTACTTC.

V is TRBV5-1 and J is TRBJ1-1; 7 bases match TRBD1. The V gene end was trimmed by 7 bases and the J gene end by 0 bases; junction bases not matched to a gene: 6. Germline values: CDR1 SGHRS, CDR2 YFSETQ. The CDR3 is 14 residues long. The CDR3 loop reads CASHRTGMNTEAFF. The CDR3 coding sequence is TGCGCCAGCCACCGGACAGGAATGAACACTGAAGCTTTCTTT.

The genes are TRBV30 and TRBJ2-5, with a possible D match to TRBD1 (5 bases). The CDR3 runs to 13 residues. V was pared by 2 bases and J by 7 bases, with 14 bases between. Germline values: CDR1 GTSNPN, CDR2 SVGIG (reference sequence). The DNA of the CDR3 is TGTGCCTGGAGTTTGAGACAGAGAGGGACCCAGTACTTC. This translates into CAWSLRQRGTQYF.

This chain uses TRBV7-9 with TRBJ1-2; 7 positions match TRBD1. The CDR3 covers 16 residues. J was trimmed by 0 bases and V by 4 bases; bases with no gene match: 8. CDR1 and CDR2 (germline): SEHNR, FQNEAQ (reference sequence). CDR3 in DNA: TGTGCCAGCAGCTACCTCGACAGGGTGGCTAACTATGGCTACACCTTC. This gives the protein CASSYLDRVANYGYTF.

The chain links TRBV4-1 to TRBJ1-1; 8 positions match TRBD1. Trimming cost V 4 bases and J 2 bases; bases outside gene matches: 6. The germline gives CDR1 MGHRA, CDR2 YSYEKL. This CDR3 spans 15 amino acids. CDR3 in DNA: TGCGCCAGCAGCCTATCCGGGACAGGTAACACTGAAGCTTTCTTT. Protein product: CASSLSGTGNTEAFF.

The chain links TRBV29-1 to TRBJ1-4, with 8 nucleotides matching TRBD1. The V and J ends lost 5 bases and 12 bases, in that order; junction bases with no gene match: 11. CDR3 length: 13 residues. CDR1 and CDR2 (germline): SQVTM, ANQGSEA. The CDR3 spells CSVLGQGLRELFF. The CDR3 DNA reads TGCAGCGTTTTAGGACAGGGCCTCAGGGAACTGTTTTTT.

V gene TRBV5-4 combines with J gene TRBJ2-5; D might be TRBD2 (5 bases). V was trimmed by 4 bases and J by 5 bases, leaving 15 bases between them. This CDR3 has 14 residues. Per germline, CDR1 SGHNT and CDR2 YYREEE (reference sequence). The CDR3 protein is CASSNQQTGETQYF. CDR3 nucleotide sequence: TGTGCCAGCAGCAATCAACAAACGGGGGAGACCCAGTACTTC.

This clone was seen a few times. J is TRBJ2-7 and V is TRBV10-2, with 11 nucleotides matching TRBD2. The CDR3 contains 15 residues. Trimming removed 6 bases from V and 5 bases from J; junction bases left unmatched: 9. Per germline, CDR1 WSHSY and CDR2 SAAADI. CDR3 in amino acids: CASRAYSGRVDEQYF. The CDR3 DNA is TGCGCCAGCAGAGCCTATAGCGGGAGGGTCGACGAGCAGTACTTC.

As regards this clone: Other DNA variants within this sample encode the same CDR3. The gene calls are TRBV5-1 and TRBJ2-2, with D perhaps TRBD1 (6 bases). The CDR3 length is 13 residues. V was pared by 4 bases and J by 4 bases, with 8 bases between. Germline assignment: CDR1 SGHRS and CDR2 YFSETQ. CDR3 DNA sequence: TGCGCCAGCAGCCTACAGGGCACCGGGGAGCTGTTTTTT. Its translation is CASSLQGTGELFF.

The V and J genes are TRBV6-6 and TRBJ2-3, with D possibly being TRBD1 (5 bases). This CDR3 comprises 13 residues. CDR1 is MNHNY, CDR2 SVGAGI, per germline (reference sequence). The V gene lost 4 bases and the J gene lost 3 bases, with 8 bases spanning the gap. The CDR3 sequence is CASSSGMTDTQYF. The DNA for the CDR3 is TGTGCCAGCAGTTCAGGGATGACAGATACGCAGTATTTT.

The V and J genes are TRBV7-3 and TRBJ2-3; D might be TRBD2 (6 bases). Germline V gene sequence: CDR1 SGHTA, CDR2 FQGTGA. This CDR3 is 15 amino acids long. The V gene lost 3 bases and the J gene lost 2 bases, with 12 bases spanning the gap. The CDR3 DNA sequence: TGTGCCAGCAGCTTTCTGGAGGGGATCACAGATACGCAGTATTTT. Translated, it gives CASSFLEGITDTQYF.